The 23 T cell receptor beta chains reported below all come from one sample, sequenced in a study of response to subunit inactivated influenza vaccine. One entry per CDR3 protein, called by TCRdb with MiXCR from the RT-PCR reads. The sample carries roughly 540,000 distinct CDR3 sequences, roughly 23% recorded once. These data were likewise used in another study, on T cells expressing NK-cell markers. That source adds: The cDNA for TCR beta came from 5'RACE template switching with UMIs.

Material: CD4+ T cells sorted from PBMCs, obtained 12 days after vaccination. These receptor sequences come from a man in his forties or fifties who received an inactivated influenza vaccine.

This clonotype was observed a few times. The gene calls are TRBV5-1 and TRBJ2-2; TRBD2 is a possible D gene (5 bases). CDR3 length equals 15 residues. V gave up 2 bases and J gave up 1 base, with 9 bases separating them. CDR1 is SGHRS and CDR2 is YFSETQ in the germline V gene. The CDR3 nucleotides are TGCGCCAGCAGCTTCGGGAACGTGAACACCGGGGAGCTGTTTTTT. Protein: CASSFGNVNTGELFF.

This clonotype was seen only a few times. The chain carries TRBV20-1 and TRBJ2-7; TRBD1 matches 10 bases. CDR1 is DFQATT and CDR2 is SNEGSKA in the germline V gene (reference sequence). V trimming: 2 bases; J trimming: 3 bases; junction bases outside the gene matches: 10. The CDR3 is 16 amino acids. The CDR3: CSARPMTGGTVYEQYF. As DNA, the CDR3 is TGCAGTGCTAGACCCATGACAGGGGGCACCGTCTACGAGCAGTACTTC.

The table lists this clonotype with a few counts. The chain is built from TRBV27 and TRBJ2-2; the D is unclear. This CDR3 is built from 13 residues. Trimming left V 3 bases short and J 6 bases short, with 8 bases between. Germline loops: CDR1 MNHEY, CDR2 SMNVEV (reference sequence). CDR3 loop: CASSLVASGELFF. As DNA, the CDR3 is TGTGCCAGCAGTTTGGTAGCCTCCGGGGAGCTGTTTTTT.

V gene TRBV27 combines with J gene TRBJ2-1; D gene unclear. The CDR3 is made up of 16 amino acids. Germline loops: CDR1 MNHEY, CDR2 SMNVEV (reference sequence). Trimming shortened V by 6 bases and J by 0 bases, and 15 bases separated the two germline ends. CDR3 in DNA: TGTGCCAGCAGCCACCAGAAATTAAGCTCCTACAATGAGCAGTTCTTC. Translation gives CASSHQKLSSYNEQFF.

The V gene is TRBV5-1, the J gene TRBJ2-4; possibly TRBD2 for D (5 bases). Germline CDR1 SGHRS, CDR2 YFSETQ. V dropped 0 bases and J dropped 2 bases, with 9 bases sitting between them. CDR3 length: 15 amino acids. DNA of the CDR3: TGCGCCAGCAGCTTGGCGTCCGGGACCAAAAACATTCAGTACTTC. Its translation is CASSLASGTKNIQYF.

The CDR3 nucleotides read TGCAGTGCTAGAGGATTTAGTCTAAATGAGCAGTTCTTC. Translating it yields CSARGFSLNEQFF. J is TRBJ2-1 and V is TRBV20-1; D not resolved. Germline lookup yields CDR1 DFQATT and CDR2 SNEGSKA (reference sequence). V was pared by 1 base and J by 7 bases, with 11 bases between. The CDR3 loop spans 13 amino acids.

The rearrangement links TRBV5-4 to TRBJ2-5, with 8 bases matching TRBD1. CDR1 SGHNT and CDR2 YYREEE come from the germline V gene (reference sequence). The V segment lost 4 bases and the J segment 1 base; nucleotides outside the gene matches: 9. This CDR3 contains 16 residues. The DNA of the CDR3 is TGTGCCAGCAGCCCCAGGACAGGGAAGTCCCAAGAGACCCAGTACTTC. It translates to CASSPRTGKSQETQYF.

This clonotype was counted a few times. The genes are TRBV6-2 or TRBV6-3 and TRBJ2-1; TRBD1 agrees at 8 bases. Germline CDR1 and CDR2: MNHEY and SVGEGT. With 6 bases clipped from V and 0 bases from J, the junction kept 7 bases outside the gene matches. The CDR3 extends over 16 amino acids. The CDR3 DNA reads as TGTGCCAGCAGACGACAGGGGACGAGCTCCTACAATGAGCAGTTCTTC. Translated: CASRRQGTSSYNEQFF.

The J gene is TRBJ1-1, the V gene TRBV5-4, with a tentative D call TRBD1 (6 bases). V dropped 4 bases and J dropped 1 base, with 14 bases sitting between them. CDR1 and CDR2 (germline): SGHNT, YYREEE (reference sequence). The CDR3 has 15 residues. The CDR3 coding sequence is TGTGCCAGCAGCCGAGCCGGGACACCGAACACTGAAGCTTTCTTT. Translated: CASSRAGTPNTEAFF.

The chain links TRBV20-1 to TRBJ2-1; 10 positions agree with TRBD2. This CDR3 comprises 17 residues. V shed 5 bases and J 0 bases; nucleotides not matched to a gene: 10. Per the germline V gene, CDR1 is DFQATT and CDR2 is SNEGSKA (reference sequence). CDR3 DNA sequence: TGCAGTGCTCCCCCCGTTGCTAGCGGGAGCTCCTACAATGAGCAGTTCTTC. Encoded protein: CSAPPVASGSSYNEQFF.

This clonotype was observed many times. CDR3 region: CASSSSGTFQETQYF. CDR3 DNA: TGTGCCAGCAGCTCCTCCGGGACATTCCAAGAGACCCAGTACTTC. The chain combines TRBV7-2 with TRBJ2-5; maybe TRBD1 (6 bases). CDR1 SGHTA and CDR2 FQGNSA come from the germline V gene. V dropped 4 bases and J dropped 1 base, with 13 bases sitting between them. CDR3 length equals 15 residues.

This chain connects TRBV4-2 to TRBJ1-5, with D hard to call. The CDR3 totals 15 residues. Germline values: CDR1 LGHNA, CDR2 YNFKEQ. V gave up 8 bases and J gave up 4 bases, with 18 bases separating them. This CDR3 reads CASRLLGLPNQPQHF. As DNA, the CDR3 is TGTGCCAGCCGATTATTAGGACTGCCGAATCAGCCCCAGCATTTT.

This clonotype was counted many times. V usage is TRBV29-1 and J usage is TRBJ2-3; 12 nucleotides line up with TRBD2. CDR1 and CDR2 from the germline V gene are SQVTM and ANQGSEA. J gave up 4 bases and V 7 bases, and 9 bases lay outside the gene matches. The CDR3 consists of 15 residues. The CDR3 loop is CSGLLAGGPSDTQYF. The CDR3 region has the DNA TGCAGCGGCCTCCTAGCGGGAGGGCCGTCAGATACGCAGTATTTT.

The CDR3 DNA is TGTGCCAGCAGCACCGGGACAGGGGTAGGGAATGAGCAGTTCTTC. Protein: CASSTGTGVGNEQFF. The chain recombines TRBV21-1 with TRBJ2-1; TRBD1 is the table's D call, not checked against the DNA. TRBV21-1 constitutes a pseudogene. The CDR3 is made up of 15 amino acids.

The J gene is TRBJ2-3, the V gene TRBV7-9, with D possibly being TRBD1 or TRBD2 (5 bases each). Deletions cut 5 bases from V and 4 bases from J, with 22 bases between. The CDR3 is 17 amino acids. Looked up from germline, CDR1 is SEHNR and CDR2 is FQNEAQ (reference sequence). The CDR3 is CASSTNKGPLRADTQYF. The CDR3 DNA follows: TGTGCCAGCAGCACTAATAAGGGACCCCTAAGGGCAGATACGCAGTATTTT.

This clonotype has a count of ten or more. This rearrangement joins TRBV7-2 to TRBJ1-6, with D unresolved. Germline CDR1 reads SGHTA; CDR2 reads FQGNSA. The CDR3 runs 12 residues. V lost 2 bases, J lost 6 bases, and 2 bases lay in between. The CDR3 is CASSLSNSPLHF. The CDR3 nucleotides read TGTGCCAGCAGCTTAAGTAATTCACCCCTCCACTTT.

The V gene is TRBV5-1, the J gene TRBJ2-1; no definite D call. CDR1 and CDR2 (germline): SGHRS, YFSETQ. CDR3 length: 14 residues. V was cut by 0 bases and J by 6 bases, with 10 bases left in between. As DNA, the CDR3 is TGCGCCAGCAGCTTGGAGGGTGCAGCCAATGAGCAGTTCTTC. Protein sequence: CASSLEGAANEQFF.

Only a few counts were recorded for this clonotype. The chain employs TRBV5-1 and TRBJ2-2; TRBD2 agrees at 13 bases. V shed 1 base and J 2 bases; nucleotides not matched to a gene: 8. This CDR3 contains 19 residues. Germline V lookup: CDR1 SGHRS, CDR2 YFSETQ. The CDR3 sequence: CASSLIPGLAGTNTGELFF. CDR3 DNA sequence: TGCGCCAGCAGCTTGATCCCGGGACTAGCGGGGACCAACACCGGGGAGCTGTTTTTT.

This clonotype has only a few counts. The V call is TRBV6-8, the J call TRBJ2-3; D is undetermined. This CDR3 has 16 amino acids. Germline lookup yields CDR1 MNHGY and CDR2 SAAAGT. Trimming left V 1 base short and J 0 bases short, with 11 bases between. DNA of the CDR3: TGTGCCAGCAGTTACTGGGCGAGCGCTAGCACAGATACGCAGTATTTT. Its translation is CASSYWASASTDTQYF.

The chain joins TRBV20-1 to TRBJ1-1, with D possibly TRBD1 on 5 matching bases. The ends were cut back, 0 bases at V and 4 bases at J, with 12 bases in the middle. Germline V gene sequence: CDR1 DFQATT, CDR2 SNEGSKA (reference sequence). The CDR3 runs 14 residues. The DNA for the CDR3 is TGCAGTGCTAGAGACTCTGGGGGGGTCACTGAAGCTTTCTTT. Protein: CSARDSGGVTEAFF.

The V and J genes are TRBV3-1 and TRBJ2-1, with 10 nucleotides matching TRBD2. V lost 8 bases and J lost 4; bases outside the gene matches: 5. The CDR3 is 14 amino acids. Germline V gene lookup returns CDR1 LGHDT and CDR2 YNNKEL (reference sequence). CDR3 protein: CASGTSGVYNEQFF. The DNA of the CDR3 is TGTGCCAGCGGAACTAGCGGGGTGTACAATGAGCAGTTCTTC.

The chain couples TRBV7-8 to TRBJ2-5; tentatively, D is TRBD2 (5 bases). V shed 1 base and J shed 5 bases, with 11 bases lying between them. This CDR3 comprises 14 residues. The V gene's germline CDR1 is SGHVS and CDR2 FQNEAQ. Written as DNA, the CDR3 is TGTGCCAGCAGCTTAGTGCGGGCTGGGGAGACCCAGTACTTC. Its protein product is CASSLVRAGETQYF.

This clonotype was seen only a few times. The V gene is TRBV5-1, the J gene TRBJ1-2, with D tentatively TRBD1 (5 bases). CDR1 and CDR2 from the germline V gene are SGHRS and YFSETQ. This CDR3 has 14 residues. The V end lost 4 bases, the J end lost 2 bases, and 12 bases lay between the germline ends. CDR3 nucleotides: TGCGCCAGCAGCCCGGACAAGACGAACTATGGCTACACCTTC. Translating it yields CASSPDKTNYGYTF.